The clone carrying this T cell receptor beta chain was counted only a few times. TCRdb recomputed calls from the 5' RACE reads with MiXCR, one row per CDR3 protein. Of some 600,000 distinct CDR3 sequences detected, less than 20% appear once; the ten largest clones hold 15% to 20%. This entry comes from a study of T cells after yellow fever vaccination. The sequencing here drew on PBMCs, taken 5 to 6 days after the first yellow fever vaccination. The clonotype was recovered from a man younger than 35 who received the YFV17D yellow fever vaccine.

Here the CDR3 DNA reads TGCAGCGTTGAAGATCCTTTGGGCGGTACCAGGCGTTACAATGAGCAGTTCTTC. Translated, it gives CSVEDPLGGTRRYNEQFF. The rearrangement joins TRBV29-1 to TRBJ2-1; D remains ambiguous. The CDR3 is 18 amino acids. Germline assignment: CDR1 SQVTM and CDR2 ANQGSEA. V gave up 0 bases and J gave up 4 bases, with 22 bases separating them.